The 4 T cell receptor beta chains below all came from one sample that was sequenced in a study of cytomegalovirus exposure and HLA in healthy donors. The PCR made use of 60 Vbeta and 13 Jbeta primers. The repertoire was sequenced with immunoSEQ multiplex PCR; TCRdb's copy has only in-frame clones and lacks some. The data show some 150,000 clones, over 80% seen once. Sequenced material: PBMCs. These receptors were collected from a male donor in good health and CMV-seronegative.

J is TRBJ1-2 and V is TRBV30; D not resolved. The CDR3 totals 13 residues. The germline gives CDR1 GTSNPN, CDR2 SVGIG (reference sequence). Between the trimmed V and J ends, which lost 3 bases and 4 bases, there was a span of 12 bases. DNA of the CDR3: TGTGCCTGGAGCCCTGACGGGATCTATGGCTACACCTTC. Translation: CAWSPDGIYGYTF.

This rearrangement joins TRBV13 to TRBJ2-7, with 9 nucleotides matching TRBD1. CDR1 and CDR2 from the germline V gene are PRHDT and FYEKMQ (reference sequence). V was clipped by 5 bases and J by 6 bases; unmatched bases: 8. The CDR3 has 14 residues. This CDR3 is CASSRGQGLVEQYF. The CDR3 nucleotides are TGTGCCAGCAGCAGAGGACAGGGGTTGGTCGAGCAGTACTTC.

In this sample, this clone turned up a few times. The J gene is TRBJ1-6, the V gene TRBV6-5; D is unresolved. The CDR3 has 16 residues. Deletions cut 0 bases from V and 7 bases from J, with 13 bases between. Germline V lookup: CDR1 MNHEY, CDR2 SVGAGI. CDR3 in amino acids: CASSYSGSLRNSPLHF. CDR3 coding DNA: TGTGCCAGCAGTTACTCGGGCAGCCTAAGAAATTCACCCCTCCACTTT.

The rearrangement joins TRBV6-5 to TRBJ2-6, with a tentative D call TRBD1 (5 bases). The CDR3 totals 14 residues. Germline V gives CDR1 MNHEY, CDR2 SVGAGI. V lost 6 bases, J lost 1 base, and 7 bases lay in between. CDR3 in amino acids: CASSRVSGANVLTF. The DNA for the CDR3 is TGTGCCAGCAGCAGGGTATCTGGGGCCAACGTCCTGACTTTC.